The clone carrying this TCR beta chain came up once. The data belong to a study of blood T cell repertoires in COVID-19. Study summary: The samples span acute and convalescent COVID-19 from the United States, Italy and Spain. The analysed material was cDNA or gDNA that came from T cells, B-cell-depleted T cells, or PBMCs.

In the authors' workflow: The assay estimated nucleated cells by amplifying reference gene primers. Using immunoSEQ multiplex PCR, the repertoire was profiled, and TCRdb retains in-frame clones only, with some absent. V and J calls and clone size are given by that table; D and trimming were obtained from the DNA. The sample includes 150,000 or so clones, around 88% of them seen just once. CDR3 length: 15 residues. The germline CDR1 and CDR2 sequences are SGDLS and YYNGEE. The J segment lost 3 bases and the V segment lost 2 bases, leaving 2 bases of the junction unmatched. V is TRBV9 and J is TRBJ2-3, with TRBD1 matching 11 bases. Material for sequencing was peripheral blood. The TCR sequence derives from a man in his 60s with active or convalescent COVID-19. The CDR3 coding sequence is TGTGCCAGCAGCGTTGGACAGGGGGCGACAGATACGCAGTATTTT. Protein: CASSVGQGATDTQYF.